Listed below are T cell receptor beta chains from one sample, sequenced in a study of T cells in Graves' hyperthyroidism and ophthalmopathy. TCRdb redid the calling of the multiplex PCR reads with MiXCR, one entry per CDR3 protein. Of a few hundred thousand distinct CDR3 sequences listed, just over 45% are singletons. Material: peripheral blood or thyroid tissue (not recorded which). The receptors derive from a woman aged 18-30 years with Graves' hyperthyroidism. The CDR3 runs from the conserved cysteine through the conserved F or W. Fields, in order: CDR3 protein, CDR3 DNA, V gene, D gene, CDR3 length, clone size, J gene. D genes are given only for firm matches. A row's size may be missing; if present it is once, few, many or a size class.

CASSQSLRVPNEKLFF | TGTGCCAGCAGCCAAAGCTTGCGGGTTCCTAATGAAAAACTGTTTTTT | TRBV12-3/TRBV12-4 | NA | 16 | few | TRBJ1-4
CASSVGWQPQHF | TGTGCCAGTAGTGTCGGTTGGCAGCCCCAGCATTTT | TRBV19 | NA | 12 | many | TRBJ1-5
CASSYSGGGQETQYF | TGTGCCAGCAGTTACTCAGGGGGCGGGCAAGAGACCCAGTACTTC | TRBV6-5 | TRBD1 | 15 | many | TRBJ2-5
CASRGRGKGGNQPQHF | TGTGCCAGCAGAGGCAGGGGAAAGGGCGGCAATCAGCCCCAGCATTTT | TRBV27 | NA | 16 | NA | TRBJ1-5
CASSLLHEVVRENANYGYTF | TGTGCCAGCAGTTTATTGCACGAGGTTGTCAGGGAGAATGCTAACTATGGCTACACCTTC | TRBV5-5 | NA | 20 | few | TRBJ1-2
CASSQDQYSGNTIYF | TGTGCCAGCAGCCAAGACCAGTACTCTGGAAACACCATATATTTT | TRBV4-2 | NA | 15 | few | TRBJ1-3
CAISGRTVNTEAFF | TGTGCCATCAGTGGCCGGACAGTAAACACTGAAGCTTTCTTT | TRBV10-3 | NA | 14 | NA | TRBJ1-1
CASSSGLEETQYF | TGTGCCAGCAGCTCGGGACTAGAAGAGACCCAGTACTTC | TRBV5-6 | TRBD2 | 13 | many | TRBJ2-5
CASSLDSGSGNTF | TGTGCCAGCAGCTTGGACAGTGGGTCTGGAAACACCTTC | TRBV7-8 | NA | 13 | NA | TRBJ1-2
CSARQGKLFF | TGCAGCGCCCGACAGGGAAAACTGTTTTTT | TRBV29-1 | TRBD1 | 10 | many | TRBJ1-4
CASTHPGRSNQPQHF | TGTGCCAGCACTCACCCGGGAAGGAGCAATCAGCCCCAGCATTTT | TRBV6-6 | NA | 15 | many | TRBJ1-5
CASSLMGGYYGYTF | TGTGCCAGCAGCTTAATGGGGGGGTACTATGGCTACACCTTC | TRBV7-2 | NA | 14 | NA | TRBJ1-2
CASSGGYPLYGYTF | TGTGCCAGCAGCGGGGGGTATCCCCTCTATGGCTACACCTTC | TRBV9 | NA | 14 | many | TRBJ1-2
CATSDPNRGSYYGYTF | TGTGCCACCAGTGATCCCAACAGGGGCAGTTACTATGGCTACACCTTC | TRBV24-1 | TRBD1 | 16 | NA | TRBJ1-2
CASSQEGRGPGANVLTF | TGCGCCAGCAGCCAAGAAGGTAGGGGCCCTGGGGCCAACGTCCTGACTTTC | TRBV4-3 | NA | 17 | many | TRBJ2-6
CASSLSPQQTATGELFF | TGTGCCAGCAGTTTATCCCCTCAACAGACGGCCACCGGGGAGCTGTTTTTT | TRBV27 | NA | 17 | few | TRBJ2-2
CASSLQGRSTGELFF | TGTGCCAGCAGCTTACAGGGGCGTAGCACCGGGGAGCTGTTTTTT | TRBV5-5 | TRBD1 | 15 | NA | TRBJ2-2
CASSFGAYGETQYF | TGTGCCAGCAGCTTCGGGGCTTACGGGGAGACCCAGTACTTC | TRBV13 | NA | 14 | NA | TRBJ2-5
CASSFSREAFF | TGTGCCAGCAGTTTTAGTAGAGAAGCTTTCTTT | TRBV12-3/TRBV12-4 | NA | 11 | NA | TRBJ1-1
CASIYTSGNTF | TGTGCCAGCATTTATACCTCTGGAAACACCTTC | TRBV2 | NA | 11 | NA | TRBJ1-2
CSGIAGSSSAGELFF | TGCAGTGGGATAGCGGGCTCATCGTCAGCCGGGGAGCTGTTTTTT | TRBV20-1 | TRBD2 | 15 | NA | TRBJ2-2
CATSDWERAQPQHF | TGTGCCACCAGTGATTGGGAACGGGCCCAGCCCCAGCATTTT | TRBV24-1 | NA | 14 | many | TRBJ1-5
CASSLTGGSPLHF | TGTGCCAGCAGCTTAACGGGTGGTTCACCCCTCCACTTT | TRBV7-3 | NA | 13 | many | TRBJ1-6
CASSLAPGGVVAGSSGANVLTF | TGTGCCAGCAGCTTAGCCCCCGGGGGGGTGGTAGCGGGGTCCTCTGGGGCCAACGTCCTGACTTTC | TRBV7-2 | TRBD2 | 22 | NA | TRBJ2-6
CASTPGGGKRETQYF | TGTGCCAGTACCCCTGGTGGCGGGAAACGTGAGACCCAGTACTTC | TRBV19 | NA | 15 | many | TRBJ2-5
CASGSGVSKNSPLHF | TGTGCTAGTGGGTCAGGGGTGTCCAAGAATTCACCCCTCCACTTT | TRBV12-5 | NA | 15 | many | TRBJ1-6
CSLGGYEQYF | TGCAGCTTAGGCGGGTACGAGCAGTACTTC | TRBV29-1 | NA | 10 | NA | TRBJ2-7
CASSPTGGLATYEQYF | TGTGCCAGCAGCCCGACGGGGGGACTGGCCACCTACGAGCAGTACTTC | TRBV7-6 | TRBD2 | 16 | NA | TRBJ2-7
CASSRFHGLAGGGAYEQYF | TGTGCCAGCAGCCGCTTCCACGGACTAGCGGGAGGCGGGGCCTACGAGCAGTACTTC | TRBV7-8 | TRBD2 | 19 | many | TRBJ2-7
CASSLGRGAQGNQPQHF | TGTGCCAGCAGCCTAGGGAGGGGGGCGCAGGGCAATCAGCCCCAGCATTTT | TRBV12-3/TRBV12-4 | NA | 17 | many | TRBJ1-5
CASSFGTYMNTEAFF | TGTGCCAGCAGCTTCGGGACATACATGAACACTGAAGCTTTCTTT | TRBV5-6 | NA | 15 | many | TRBJ1-1
CASSPDRNGKLFF | TGTGCCAGCAGCCCGGACAGAAACGGAAAACTGTTTTTT | TRBV7-8 | NA | 13 | NA | TRBJ1-4
CSVSGLADGYTF | TGCAGCGTGAGTGGGCTAGCGGATGGCTACACCTTC | TRBV29-1 | NA | 12 | NA | TRBJ1-2
CATSDLIFAGVETQYF | TGTGCCACCAGTGATTTGATTTTTGCCGGCGTGGAGACCCAGTACTTC | TRBV24-1 | NA | 16 | many | TRBJ2-5
CSVASGGGNSPLHF | TGCAGCGTTGCTTCAGGGGGCGGTAATTCACCCCTCCACTTT | TRBV29-1 | TRBD1 | 14 | many | TRBJ1-6
CASRGQSSYEQYF | TGTGCCAGCAGGGGACAGAGCTCCTACGAGCAGTACTTC | TRBV7-2 | TRBD1 | 13 | many | TRBJ2-7
CASVLSNQPQHF | TGTGCCAGCGTTCTCAGCAATCAGCCCCAGCATTTT | TRBV27 | NA | 12 | many | TRBJ1-5